This TCR beta chain was recorded in a study of human T cells and chemical hapten exposure. Each CDR3 protein is one row after TCRdb ran MiXCR on the RACE reads. The sample has over 300,000 distinct CDR3 sequences, 5.1% seen once. V gave up 7 bases and J gave up 1 base, with 10 bases separating them. Germline V CDR1 and CDR2: MNHEY, SVGEGT. The CDR3 has 13 amino acids. This clonotype was detected only a few times. Time point of the sample: pre-sensitization, week 0. Stated treatment: therapeutic diphenylcyclopropenone sensitization with weekly scalp DPC. The TCR comes from a woman aged 50 to 65 with alopecia areata. Some clones in this sample may be carry-over from other donors' samples. This material consisted of whole blood, taken in connection with sensitization to the hapten diphenylcyclopropenone (DPC). This chain uses TRBV6-2 or TRBV6-3 with TRBJ2-5, with D tentatively TRBD2 (6 bases). The chain's CDR3 is CASIPGAQETQYF. The CDR3 bases are TGTGCCAGCATCCCGGGAGCCCAAGAGACCCAGTACTTC.